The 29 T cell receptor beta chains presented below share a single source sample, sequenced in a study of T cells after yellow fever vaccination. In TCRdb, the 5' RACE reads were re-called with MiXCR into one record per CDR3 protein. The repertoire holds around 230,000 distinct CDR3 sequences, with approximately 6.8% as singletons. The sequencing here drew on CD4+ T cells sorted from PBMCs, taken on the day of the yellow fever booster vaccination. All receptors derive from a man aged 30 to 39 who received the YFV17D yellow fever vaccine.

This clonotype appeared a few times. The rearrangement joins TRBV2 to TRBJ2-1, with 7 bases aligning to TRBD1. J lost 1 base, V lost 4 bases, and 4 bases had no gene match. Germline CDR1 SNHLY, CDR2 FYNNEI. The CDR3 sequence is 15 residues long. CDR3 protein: CASSVDRASYNEQFF. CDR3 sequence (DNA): TGTGCCAGCAGTGTTGACAGGGCTTCCTACAATGAGCAGTTCTTC. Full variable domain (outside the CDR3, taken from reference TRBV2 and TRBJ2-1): EPEVTQTPSHQVTQMGQEVILRCVPISNHLYFYWYRQILGQKVEFLVSFYNNEISEKSEIFDDQFSVERPDGSNFTLKIRSTKLEDSAMYFCASSVDRASYNEQFFGPGTRLTVL.

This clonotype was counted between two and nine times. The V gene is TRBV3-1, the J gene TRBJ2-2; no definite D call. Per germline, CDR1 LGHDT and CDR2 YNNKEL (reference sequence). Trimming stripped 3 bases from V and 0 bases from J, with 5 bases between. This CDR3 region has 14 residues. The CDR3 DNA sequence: TGTGCCAGCAGCCAGATATCGAACACCGGGGAGCTGTTTTTT. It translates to CASSQISNTGELFF. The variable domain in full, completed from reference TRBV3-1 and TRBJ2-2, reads DTAVSQTPKYLVTQMGNDKSIKCEQNLGHDTMYWYKQDSKKFLKIMFSYNNKELIINETVPNRFSPKSPDKAHLNLHINSLELGDSAVYFCASSQISNTGELFFGEGSRLTVL.

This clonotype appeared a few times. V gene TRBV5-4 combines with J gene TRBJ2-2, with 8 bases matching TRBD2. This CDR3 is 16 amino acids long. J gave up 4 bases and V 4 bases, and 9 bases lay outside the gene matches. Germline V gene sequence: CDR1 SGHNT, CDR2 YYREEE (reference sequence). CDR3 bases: TGTGCCAGCAGCCGCGGGGGGAGCGGGGTCACCGGGGAGCTGTTTTTT. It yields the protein CASSRGGSGVTGELFF.

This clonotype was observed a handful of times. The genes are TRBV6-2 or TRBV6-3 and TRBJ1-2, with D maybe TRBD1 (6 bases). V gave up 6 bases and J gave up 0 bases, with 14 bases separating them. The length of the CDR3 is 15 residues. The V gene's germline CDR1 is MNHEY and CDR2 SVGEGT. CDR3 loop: CASSRGALSNYGYTF. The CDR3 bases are TGTGCCAGCAGCAGGGGCGCGCTCTCTAACTATGGCTACACCTTC.

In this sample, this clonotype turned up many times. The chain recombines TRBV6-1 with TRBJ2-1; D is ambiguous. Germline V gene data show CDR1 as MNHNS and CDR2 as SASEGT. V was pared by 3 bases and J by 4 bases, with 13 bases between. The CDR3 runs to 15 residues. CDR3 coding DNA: TGTGCCAGCAGTGATGGTCTTCCCGAATACAATGAGCAGTTCTTC. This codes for CASSDGLPEYNEQFF.

This chain's CDR3 is CASSVALTRAIPTYEQYF. Here the CDR3 DNA reads TGTGCCAGCAGCGTAGCTCTTACTAGGGCTATCCCCACCTACGAGCAGTACTTC. The chain carries TRBV9 and TRBJ2-7; a weak D match, TRBD2 (5 bases). Germline V gene sequence: CDR1 SGDLS, CDR2 YYNGEE. V lost 0 bases, J lost 2 bases, and 21 bases lay in between. This CDR3 comprises 18 residues.

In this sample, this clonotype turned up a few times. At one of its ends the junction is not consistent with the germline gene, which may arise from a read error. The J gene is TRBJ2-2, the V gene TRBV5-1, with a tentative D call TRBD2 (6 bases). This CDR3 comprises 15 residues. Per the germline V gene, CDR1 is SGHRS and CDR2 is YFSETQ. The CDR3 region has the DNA TGCGCCAGCACCTTGGAGGGAGTGAACACCGGGGAGCTGTTTTTT. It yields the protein CASTLEGVNTGELFF.

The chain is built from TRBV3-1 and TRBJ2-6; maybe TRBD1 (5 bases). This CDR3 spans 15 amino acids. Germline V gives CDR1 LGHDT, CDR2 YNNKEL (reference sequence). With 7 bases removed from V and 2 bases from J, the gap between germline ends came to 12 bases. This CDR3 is CASTPLGAGANVLTF. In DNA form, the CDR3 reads TGTGCCAGCACCCCCTTAGGGGCTGGGGCCAACGTCCTGACTTTC.

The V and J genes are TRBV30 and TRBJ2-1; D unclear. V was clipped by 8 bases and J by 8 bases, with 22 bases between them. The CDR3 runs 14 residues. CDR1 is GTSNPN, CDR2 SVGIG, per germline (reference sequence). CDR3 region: CARSLGKFGDEQFF. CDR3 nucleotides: TGTGCCAGATCCTTAGGGAAGTTTGGAGATGAGCAGTTCTTC.

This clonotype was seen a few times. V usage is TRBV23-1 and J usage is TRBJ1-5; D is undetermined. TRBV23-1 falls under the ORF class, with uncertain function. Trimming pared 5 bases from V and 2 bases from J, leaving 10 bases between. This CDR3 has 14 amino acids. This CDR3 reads CASSLWVRNQPQHF. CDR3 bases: TGCGCCAGCAGTTTATGGGTTCGCAATCAGCCCCAGCATTTT.

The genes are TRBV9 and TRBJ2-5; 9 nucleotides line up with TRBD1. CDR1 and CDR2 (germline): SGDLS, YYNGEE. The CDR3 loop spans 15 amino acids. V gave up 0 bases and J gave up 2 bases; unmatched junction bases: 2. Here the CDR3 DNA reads TGTGCCAGCAGCGTAGTAGGACAGGGGCAAGAGACCCAGTACTTC. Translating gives CASSVVGQGQETQYF.

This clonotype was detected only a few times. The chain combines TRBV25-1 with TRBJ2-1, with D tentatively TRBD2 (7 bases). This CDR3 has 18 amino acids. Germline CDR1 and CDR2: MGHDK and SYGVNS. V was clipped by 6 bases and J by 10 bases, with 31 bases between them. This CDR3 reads CASSRSIPGGIGNGEQFF. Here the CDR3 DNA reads TGTGCCAGCAGCCGCTCAATCCCGGGGGGCATCGGTAATGGGGAGCAGTTCTTC. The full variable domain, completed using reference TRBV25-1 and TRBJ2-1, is EADIYQTPRYLVIGTGKKITLECSQTMGHDKMYWYQQDPGMELHLIHYSYGVNSTEKGDLSSESTVSRIRTEHFPLTLESARPSHTSQYLCASSRSIPGGIGNGEQFFGPGTRLTVL.

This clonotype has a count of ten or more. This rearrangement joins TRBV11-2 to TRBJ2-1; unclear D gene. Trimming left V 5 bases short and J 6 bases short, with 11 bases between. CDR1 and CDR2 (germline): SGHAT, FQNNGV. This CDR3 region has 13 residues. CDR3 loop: CASSTLHLNEQFF. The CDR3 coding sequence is TGTGCCAGCAGCACCCTGCATCTCAATGAGCAGTTCTTC.

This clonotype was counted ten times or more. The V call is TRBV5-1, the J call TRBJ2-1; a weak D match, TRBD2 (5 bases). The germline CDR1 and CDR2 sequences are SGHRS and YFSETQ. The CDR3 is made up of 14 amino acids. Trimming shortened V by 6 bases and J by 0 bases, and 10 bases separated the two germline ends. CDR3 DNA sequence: TGCGCCAGCACGTGGGAGAGCTCCTACAATGAGCAGTTCTTC. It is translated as CASTWESSYNEQFF.

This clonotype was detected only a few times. Written as DNA, the CDR3 is TGCAGTGCTAGAGATTGGACAGGGGCAGGCTCCTACAATGAGCAGTTCTTC. It yields the protein CSARDWTGAGSYNEQFF. This rearrangement joins TRBV20-1 to TRBJ2-1, with 9 bases matching TRBD1. Germline values: CDR1 DFQATT, CDR2 SNEGSKA (reference sequence). With 0 bases clipped from V and 0 bases from J, the junction kept 6 bases outside the gene matches. The CDR3 totals 17 residues.

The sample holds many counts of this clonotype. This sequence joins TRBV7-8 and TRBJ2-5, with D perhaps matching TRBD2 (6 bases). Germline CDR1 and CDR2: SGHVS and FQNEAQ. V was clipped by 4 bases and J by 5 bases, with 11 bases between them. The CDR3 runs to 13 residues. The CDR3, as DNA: TGTGCCAGCAGCTCCGGGGGATTCGAGACCCAGTACTTC. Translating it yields CASSSGGFETQYF.

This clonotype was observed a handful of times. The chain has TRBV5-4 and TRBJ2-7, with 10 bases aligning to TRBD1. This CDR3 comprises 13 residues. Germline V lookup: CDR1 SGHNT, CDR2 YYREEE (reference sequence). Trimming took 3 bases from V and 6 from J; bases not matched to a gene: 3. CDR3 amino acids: CASSWTGGFEQYF. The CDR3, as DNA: TGTGCCAGCAGCTGGACAGGGGGATTCGAGCAGTACTTC.

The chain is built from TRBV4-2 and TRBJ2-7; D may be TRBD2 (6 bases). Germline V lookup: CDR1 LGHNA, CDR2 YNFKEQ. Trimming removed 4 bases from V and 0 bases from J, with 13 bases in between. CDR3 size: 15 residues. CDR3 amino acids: CASSRMGTHSYEQYF. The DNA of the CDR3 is TGTGCCAGCAGCCGTATGGGGACTCACTCCTACGAGCAGTACTTC.

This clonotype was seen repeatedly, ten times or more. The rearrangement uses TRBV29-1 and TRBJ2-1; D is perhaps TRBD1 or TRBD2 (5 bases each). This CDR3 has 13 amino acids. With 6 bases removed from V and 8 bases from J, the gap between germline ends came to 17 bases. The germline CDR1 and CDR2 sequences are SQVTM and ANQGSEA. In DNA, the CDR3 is TGCAGCGTACCGGGACCGACTCCGGATGAGCAGTTCTTC. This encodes CSVPGPTPDEQFF.

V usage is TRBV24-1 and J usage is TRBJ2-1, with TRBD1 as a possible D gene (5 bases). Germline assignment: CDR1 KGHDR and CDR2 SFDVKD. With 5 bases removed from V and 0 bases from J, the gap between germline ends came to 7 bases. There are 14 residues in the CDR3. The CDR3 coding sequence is TGTGCCACCAGTGGCAGGGACTCCTACAATGAGCAGTTCTTC. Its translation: CATSGRDSYNEQFF.

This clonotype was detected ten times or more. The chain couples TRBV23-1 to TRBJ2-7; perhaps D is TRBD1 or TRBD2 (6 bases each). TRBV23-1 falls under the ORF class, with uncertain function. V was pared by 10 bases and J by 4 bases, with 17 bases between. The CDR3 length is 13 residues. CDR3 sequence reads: CATLAGGCYEQYF. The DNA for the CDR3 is TGCGCCACCCTCGCCGGGGGCTGTTACGAGCAGTACTTC.

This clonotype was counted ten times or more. CDR3 residues: CASSLLAGDRNEQFF. The CDR3 nucleotides read TGTGCCAGCAGCTTACTAGCGGGAGACAGGAATGAGCAGTTCTTC. The chain joins TRBV7-9 to TRBJ2-1; TRBD2 matches at 10 bases. CDR1 and CDR2 (germline): SEHNR, FQNEAQ (reference sequence). The V and J ends lost 2 bases and 7 bases, in that order; junction bases with no gene match: 5. The CDR3 runs to 15 residues. Variable domain in full (rest from reference TRBV7-9 and TRBJ2-1): DTGVSQNPRHKITKRGQNVTFRCDPISEHNRLYWYRQTLGQGPEFLTYFQNEAQLEKSRLLSDRFSAERPKGSFSTLEIQRTEQGDSAMYLCASSLLAGDRNEQFFGPGTRLTVL.

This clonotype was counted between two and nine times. The CDR3 region is CASSRGLEGYEQYF. The CDR3 region has the DNA TGCGCCAGCAGCAGGGGACTAGAAGGCTACGAGCAGTACTTC. The genes are TRBV5-1 and TRBJ2-7; TRBD2 matches 8 bases. This CDR3 comprises 14 residues. V shed 4 bases and J 3 bases; nucleotides not matched to a gene: 6. Germline CDR1 reads SGHRS; CDR2 reads YFSETQ.

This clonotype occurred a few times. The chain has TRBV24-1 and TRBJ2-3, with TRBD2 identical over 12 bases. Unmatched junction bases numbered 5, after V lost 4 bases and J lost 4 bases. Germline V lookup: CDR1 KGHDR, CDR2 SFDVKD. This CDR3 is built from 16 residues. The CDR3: CATSDPSGRGSDTQYF. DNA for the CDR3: TGTGCCACCAGTGACCCTAGCGGGAGGGGATCAGATACGCAGTATTTT.

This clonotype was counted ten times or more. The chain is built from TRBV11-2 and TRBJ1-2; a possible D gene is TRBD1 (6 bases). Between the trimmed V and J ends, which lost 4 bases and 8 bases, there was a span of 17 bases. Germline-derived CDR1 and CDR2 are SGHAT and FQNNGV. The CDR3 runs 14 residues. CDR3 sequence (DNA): TGTGCCAGCAGCTCGACACGGGGGGCGAGCGGCTACACCTTC. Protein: CASSSTRGASGYTF.

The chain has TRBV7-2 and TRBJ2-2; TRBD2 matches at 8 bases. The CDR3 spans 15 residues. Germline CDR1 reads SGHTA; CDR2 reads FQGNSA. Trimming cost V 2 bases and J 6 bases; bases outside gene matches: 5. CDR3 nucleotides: TGTGCCAGCAGCTTACGCGGGACTAGATCCGGGGAGCTGTTTTTT. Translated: CASSLRGTRSGELFF.

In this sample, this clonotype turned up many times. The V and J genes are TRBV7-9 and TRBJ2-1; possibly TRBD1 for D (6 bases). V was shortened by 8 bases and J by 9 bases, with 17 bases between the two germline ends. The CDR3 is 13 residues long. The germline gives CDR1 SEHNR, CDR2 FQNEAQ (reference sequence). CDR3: CASSIGTGSEQFF. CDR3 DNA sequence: TGTGCCAGCTCCATAGGAACAGGGAGTGAGCAGTTCTTC.

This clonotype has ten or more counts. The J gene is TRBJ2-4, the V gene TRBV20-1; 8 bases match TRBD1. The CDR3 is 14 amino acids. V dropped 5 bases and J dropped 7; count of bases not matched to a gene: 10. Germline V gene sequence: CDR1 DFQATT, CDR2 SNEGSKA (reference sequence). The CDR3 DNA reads TGCAGTGCTCGCCTCCGGGACAGGTTGAACATTCAGTACTTC. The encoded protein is CSARLRDRLNIQYF.

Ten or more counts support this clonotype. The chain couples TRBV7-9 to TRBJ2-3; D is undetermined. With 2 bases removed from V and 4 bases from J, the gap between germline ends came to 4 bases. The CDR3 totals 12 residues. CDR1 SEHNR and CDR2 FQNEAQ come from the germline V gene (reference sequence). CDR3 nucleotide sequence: TGTGCCAGCAGCTTATTGTCAGATACGCAGTATTTT. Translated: CASSLLSDTQYF.